This T cell receptor (beta chain) was documented in a study of control samples from healthy donors and cancer patients. Deletions cut 3 bases from V and 4 bases from J, with 6 bases between. The CDR3 has 11 amino acids. In germline, CDR1 is DFQATT, CDR2 SNEGSKA (reference sequence). Method: immunoSEQ multiplex PCR; TCRdb's copy keeps in-frame clones and lacks some. Among roughly 400,000 clones listed, 80% to 95% were seen once. This clone was recorded only once. The origin of this receptor is a man in his forties or fifties with head and neck cancer. The chain carries TRBV20-1 and TRBJ1-2; D gene uncertain. The sequenced material came from PBMCs. In nucleotides, the CDR3 is TGCAGTGCTAGGGACGCCTATGGCTACACCTTC. Translation gives CSARDAYGYTF.